This is a list of T cell receptor beta chains from one sample in a study of beta chain features in type 1 diabetes. TCRdb's copy holds only in-frame clones and misses some; the assay was immunoSEQ multiplex PCR. Among fewer than 70,000 clones listed, around 60% were seen once. The sequenced material came from stem cell memory CD4+ T cells from blood. The receptors were sampled from a woman in her 30s with type 1 diabetes. Each CDR3 is given without its conserved first and last residue.

ASRALAGARNIQY	TRBV2	TRBJ2-4
ASSEWTGAVYGYT	TRBV9	TRBJ1-2
ASSPRTSASFSDTQY	TRBV21-1	TRBJ2-3
SATDRANTEAF	TRBV29-1	TRBJ1-1
ASTRATGDEQF	TRBV6-5	TRBJ2-1
AWTTSGLPGGYEQY	TRBV30	TRBJ2-7
ASSWASGRDEQF	TRBV27	TRBJ2-1
ATVDRATNEKLF	TRBV6-1	TRBJ1-4
ASSFNSYGYT	TRBV5-1	TRBJ1-2
ASSMAWNTEAF	TRBV2	TRBJ1-1
GPWEGRGEQY	TRBV30	TRBJ2-7
ASSLQGKETQY	TRBV11-2	TRBJ2-5
ASSIMGAGNQPQH	TRBV19	TRBJ1-5
AISESEETQY	TRBV10-3	TRBJ2-5
ASSVNEKLF	TRBV25-1	TRBJ1-4
ASSESGRSYEQY	TRBV10-1	TRBJ2-7
ASSPRILAGGPGTQY	TRBV9	TRBJ2-3
SVVKETDTQY	TRBV29-1	TRBJ2-3
SVAPQRTGGLNTEAF	TRBV29-1	TRBJ1-1
SVDPRWNTGELF	TRBV29-1	TRBJ2-2
ASSPFGLAAYEQY	TRBV11-2	TRBJ2-7
ASSEGAGGNEQF	TRBV2	TRBJ2-1
ASSLEPNNNEQF	TRBV5-1	TRBJ2-1
ASSRLAGARHTGELF	TRBV7-2	TRBJ2-2
ASSPRTGRRTDTQY	TRBV7-9	TRBJ2-3
ASSQGTGRSYEQY	TRBV4-2	TRBJ2-7
ATGENRGGSGANVLT	TRBV10-3	TRBJ2-6
ASSQGLAGVAEQF	TRBV14	TRBJ2-1
ASSSQGYYYGYT	TRBV27	TRBJ1-2
ASSLDGSADTQY	TRBV7-7	TRBJ2-3
ASSADRLNTEAF	TRBV2	TRBJ1-1
SVERDTDTQY	TRBV29-1	TRBJ2-3
ASRTGTSSLEQF	TRBV6-1	TRBJ2-1
ASSLSGGSYEQY	TRBV13	TRBJ2-7
ASRPREETYNEQF	TRBV6-1	TRBJ2-1
ASNLDGDTEAF	TRBV9	TRBJ1-1
ASSWGQDNEKLF	TRBV7-6	TRBJ1-4
ANDRGSSGNTIY	TRBV7-9	TRBJ1-3
ASSLFGSYGYT	TRBV5-4	TRBJ1-2
ASTSGTSGQETQY	TRBV5-4	TRBJ2-5
SVDPFRDRRNTEAF	TRBV29-1	TRBJ1-1
AWSVPRFQETQY	TRBV30	TRBJ2-5
ASSFDGGYT	TRBV19	TRBJ1-2
ASSPREGDGYT	TRBV7-8	TRBJ1-2
ASSSDRSFFSEAF	TRBV28	TRBJ1-1
ASSQEGSSGREQF	TRBV4-1	TRBJ2-1
ASSFGERGQPQH	TRBV28	TRBJ1-5